Here is one T cell receptor beta chain with its context. These data are taken from a study of blood T cell repertoires in COVID-19. The wider study: Sites in the United States, Italy and Spain provided acute and convalescent COVID-19 samples. Sample material is recorded as cDNA or gDNA derived from T cells, B-cell-depleted T cells, or PBMCs.

The germline gives CDR1 SGHAT, CDR2 FQNNGV. The CDR3 spans 15 residues. V lost 5 bases, J lost 7 bases, and 7 bases stayed unmatched. In the original processing: Estimation of nucleated cell counts relied on the amplification of reference gene primers. TCRdb's table, derived via immunoSEQ multiplex PCR, lists solely in-frame clones and lacks some. V and J calls and clone size are those listed in that table; D and trimming were worked out from the DNA. The table records 140,000 to 150,000 clones, roughly 84% of them present only once. The sequenced sample was peripheral blood. This clonotype originated in a human donor in a cohort sampled during active COVID-19. The chain couples TRBV11-2 to TRBJ1-3, with TRBD1 matching 11 bases. In nucleotides, the CDR3 is TGTGCCAGCAGCCCCGGACAGGGGGCGCGTAACACCATATATTTT. Translating gives CASSPGQGARNTIYF.